What follows are 17 T cell receptor beta chains derived from one specimen sequenced in a study of blood T cell repertoires in COVID-19. Sequencing used immunoSEQ multiplex PCR; TCRdb keeps in-frame clones, though not all of them. The table includes around 260,000 clones, around 82% detected once. Sample: peripheral blood. The receptors were sampled from a woman aged 50 to 65 who had recovered from COVID-19.

Here the CDR3 DNA reads TGTGCCAGCATCGGCGGGAGCTGGGATACGCAGTATTTT. Its protein product is CASIGGSWDTQYF. The chain has TRBV28 and TRBJ2-3; 7 bases fit TRBD2. V lost 7 bases to trimming and J lost 6 bases; unmatched junction nucleotides: 7. The CDR3 has 13 residues. The germline V gene encodes CDR1 MDHEN and CDR2 SYDVKM. Full variable domain (missing parts from reference TRBV28 and TRBJ2-3): DVKVTQSSRYLVKRTGEKVFLECVQDMDHENMFWYRQDPGLGLRLIYFSYDVKMKEKGDIPEGYSVSREKKERFSLILESASTNQTSMYLCASIGGSWDTQYFGPGTRLTVL.

CDR3 loop: CASSQDKRGEETQYF. Written as DNA, the CDR3 is TGTGCCAGCAGCCAAGATAAGCGGGGGGAAGAGACCCAGTACTTC. The chain carries TRBV3-1 (or the pseudogene TRBV3-2) and TRBJ2-5; TRBD2 agrees at 9 bases. V dropped 0 bases and J dropped 3; count of bases not matched to a gene: 2. The CDR3 spans 15 residues. Germline CDR1 reads LGHDT; CDR2 reads YNNKEL (reference sequence).

For the CDR3, the DNA is TGTGCCAGCAGTTACCACCCCGGGAATGAGCAGTTCTTC. Protein product: CASSYHPGNEQFF. This chain connects TRBV6-2 or TRBV6-3 to TRBJ2-1; no definite D call. With 2 bases removed from V and 7 bases from J, the gap between germline ends came to 9 bases. Germline CDR1 MNHEY, CDR2 SVGEGT. The CDR3 covers 13 residues.

The rearrangement uses TRBV2 and TRBJ2-2, with 10 bases fitting TRBD1. There are 20 residues in the CDR3. V lost 7 bases, J lost 1 base, and 18 bases stayed unmatched. Germline V CDR1 and CDR2: SNHLY, FYNNEI. The DNA of the CDR3 is TGTGCCAGCAATCCTCCTACCGGGACAGGGGATCGTATGAACACCGGGGAGCTGTTTTTT. It yields the protein CASNPPTGTGDRMNTGELFF.

This clone appeared a few times. The chain combines TRBV18 with TRBJ2-7, with 12 bases aligning to TRBD1. This CDR3 has 19 amino acids. V trimming: 0 bases; J trimming: 2 bases; junction bases outside the gene matches: 11. Germline CDR1 and CDR2: KGHSH and LQKENI. Here the CDR3 DNA reads TGTGCCAGCTCACCACCGGCCCGGGACAGGGGGCGCCTACCCTACGAGCAGTACTTC. Translated: CASSPPARDRGRLPYEQYF. Filled out from reference TRBV18 and TRBJ2-7, the complete variable domain reads NAGVMQNPRHLVRRRGQEARLRCSPMKGHSHVYWYRQLPEEGLKFMVYLQKENIIDESGMPKERFSAEFPKEGPSILRIQQVVRGDSAAYFCASSPPARDRGRLPYEQYFGPGTRLTVT.

The chain is built from TRBV28 and TRBJ1-2; 12 bases match TRBD1. V shed 4 bases and J 7 bases; nucleotides not matched to a gene: 7. CDR1 is MDHEN, CDR2 SYDVKM, per germline. CDR3 size: 15 residues. DNA for the CDR3: TGTGCCAGCAGTTCCCCGGGGACAGGGGGCTTTGGCTACACCTTC. It is translated as CASSSPGTGGFGYTF.

The rearrangement links TRBV6-5 to TRBJ1-2; possibly TRBD1 for D (5 bases). V lost 11 bases to trimming and J lost 0 bases, with 19 bases between them. The CDR3 spans 15 residues. Germline CDR1 is MNHEY and CDR2 is SVGAGI. CDR3: CAGGLGGTTNYGYTF. The CDR3 bases are TGTGCCGGGGGATTGGGGGGAACTACTAACTATGGCTACACCTTC.

The CDR3 sequence is CASSLGRAGDTEAFF. In DNA form, the CDR3 reads TGTGCCAGCAGCTTAGGCAGGGCTGGGGACACTGAAGCTTTCTTT. The chain links TRBV11-2 to TRBJ1-1; D is possibly TRBD1 (5 bases). CDR3 length: 15 amino acids. Looked up from germline, CDR1 is SGHAT and CDR2 is FQNNGV. The ends were cut back, 1 base at V and 3 bases at J, with 12 bases in the middle.

The J gene is TRBJ2-5, the V gene TRBV7-2; 8 bases line up with TRBD1. V was pared by 3 bases and J by 5 bases, with 5 bases of the junction left unmatched. Germline V gene sequence: CDR1 SGHTA, CDR2 FQGNSA. CDR3 size: 14 residues. The CDR3 coding sequence is TGTGCCAGCAGCTTCCAGGGGGCGGGGGAGACCCAGTACTTC. Translating gives CASSFQGAGETQYF.

The chain joins TRBV9 to TRBJ2-3, with 8 bases identical to TRBD2. Per germline, CDR1 SGDLS and CDR2 YYNGEE. Trimming at V came to 3 bases and at J to 3 bases, leaving 6 bases not matched to a gene. CDR3 size: 15 residues. CDR3 protein: CASSAREGRTDTQYF. The CDR3 DNA reads as TGTGCCAGCAGCGCCCGGGAGGGGAGGACAGATACGCAGTATTTT. The complete variable domain, with remaining parts taken from reference TRBV9 and TRBJ2-3, reads DSGVTQTPKHLITATGQRVTLRCSPRSGDLSVYWYQQSLDQGLQFLIQYYNGEERAKGNILERFSAQQFPDLHSELNLSSLELGDSALYFCASSAREGRTDTQYFGPGTRLTVL.

The chain links TRBV4-3 to TRBJ1-5; 7 positions match TRBD1. The CDR3 totals 18 residues. The V gene end was trimmed by 3 bases and the J gene end by 0 bases; junction bases not matched to a gene: 11. Per the germline V gene, CDR1 is LGHNA and CDR2 is YSLEER. In DNA, the CDR3 is TGCGCCAGCAGCCACCCCGGGCAGGGGGATTATAGCAATCAGCCCCAGCATTTT. Its protein product is CASSHPGQGDYSNQPQHF.

V is TRBV7-2 and J is TRBJ2-3; 16 bases fit TRBD2. Germline V gene lookup returns CDR1 SGHTA and CDR2 FQGNSA. With V trimmed by 5 bases and J by 6 bases, 2 bases remained unmatched. The CDR3 contains 15 residues. The CDR3 loop reads CASSPGLAGGDTQYF. In DNA, the CDR3 is TGTGCCAGCAGCCCGGGACTAGCGGGGGGGGATACGCAGTATTTT. Drawing the rest from reference TRBV7-2 and TRBJ2-3, the complete variable domain is GAGVSQSPSNKVTEKGKDVELRCDPISGHTALYWYRQSLGQGLEFLIYFQGNSAPDKSGLPSDRFSAERTGGSVSTLTIQRTQQEDSAVYLCASSPGLAGGDTQYFGPGTRLTVL.

The chain has TRBV5-1 and TRBJ2-1, with D perhaps matching TRBD2 (6 bases). CDR3 size: 15 residues. Germline V gene lookup returns CDR1 SGHRS and CDR2 YFSETQ. V lost 9 bases to trimming and J lost 1 base, with 17 bases between them. The CDR3 reads CATSRGGRSYNEQFF. For the CDR3, the DNA is TGCGCCACCTCCCGGGGAGGCCGTTCCTACAATGAGCAGTTCTTC.

The chain employs TRBV19 and TRBJ2-5; 8 nucleotides match TRBD1. The length of the CDR3 is 15 residues. The ends lost 5 bases at V and 1 base at J; junction bases unmatched: 6. Per the germline V gene, CDR1 is LNHDA and CDR2 is SQIVND (reference sequence). CDR3 residues: CASSPWGTGQETQYF. Here the CDR3 DNA reads TGTGCCAGTAGTCCATGGGGGACAGGCCAAGAGACCCAGTACTTC. The full variable domain, in which reference TRBV19 and TRBJ2-5 provide the parts outside the CDR3, is DGGITQSPKYLFRKEGQNVTLSCEQNLNHDAMYWYRQDPGQGLRLIYYSQIVNDFQKGDIAEGYSVSREKKESFPLTVTSAQKNPTAFYLCASSPWGTGQETQYFGPGTRLLVL.

The CDR3 reads CAWSTGGMVNEQFF. The CDR3 region has the DNA TGTGCCTGGTCGACAGGTGGGATGGTCAATGAGCAGTTCTTC. The rearrangement links TRBV30 to TRBJ2-1; a possible D gene is TRBD1 (6 bases). This CDR3 has 14 amino acids. Germline CDR1 and CDR2: GTSNPN and SVGIG (reference sequence). The V gene lost 5 bases and the J gene lost 6 bases, with 17 bases spanning the gap.

The rearrangement joins TRBV19 to TRBJ1-2; the match to TRBD1 covers 9 bases. From germline, CDR1 is LNHDA and CDR2 SQIVND (reference sequence). J gave up 1 base and V 6 bases, and 18 bases lay outside the gene matches. The CDR3 has 19 amino acids. CDR3 sequence: CASSSGQGKDPNLNYGYTF. CDR3 coding DNA: TGTGCCAGTAGCTCCGGACAGGGGAAAGACCCTAATCTTAACTATGGCTACACCTTC. The entire variable domain, with the rest obtained from reference TRBV19 and TRBJ1-2, is as follows: DGGITQSPKYLFRKEGQNVTLSCEQNLNHDAMYWYRQDPGQGLRLIYYSQIVNDFQKGDIAEGYSVSREKKESFPLTVTSAQKNPTAFYLCASSSGQGKDPNLNYGYTFGSGTRLTVV.

The chain links TRBV5-1 to TRBJ1-1, with 8 positions matching TRBD1. Germline CDR1 is SGHRS and CDR2 is YFSETQ. V trimming: 9 bases; J trimming: 3 bases; junction bases outside the gene matches: 7. The CDR3 runs to 13 residues. CDR3 region: CATKDRVDTEAFF. CDR3 coding DNA: TGCGCCACCAAGGACAGGGTGGACACTGAAGCTTTCTTT.